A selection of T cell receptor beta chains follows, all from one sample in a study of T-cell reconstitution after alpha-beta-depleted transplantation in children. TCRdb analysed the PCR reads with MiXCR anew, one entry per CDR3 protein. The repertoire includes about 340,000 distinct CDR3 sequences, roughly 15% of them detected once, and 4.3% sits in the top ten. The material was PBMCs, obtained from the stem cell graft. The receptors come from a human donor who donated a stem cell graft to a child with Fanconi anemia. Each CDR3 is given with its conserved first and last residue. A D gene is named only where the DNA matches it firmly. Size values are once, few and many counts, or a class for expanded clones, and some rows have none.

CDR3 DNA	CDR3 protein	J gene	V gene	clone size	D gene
TGTGCCAGCAGAAGGTTACACACTGAAGCTTTCTTT	CASRRLHTEAFF	TRBJ1-1	TRBV7-2	few	.
TGTGCCATCAGAGGGGACGGGAATCAGCCCCAGCATTTT	CAIRGDGNQPQHF	TRBJ1-5	TRBV10-3	few	.
TGTGCCACCAGCAGAGATCCCAATCAGCCCCAGCATTTT	CATSRDPNQPQHF	TRBJ1-5	TRBV15	many	.
TGTGCCAGCAGATGGACAGGGCTAAGCTATGGCTACACCTTC	CASRWTGLSYGYTF	TRBJ1-2	TRBV12-3/TRBV12-4	many	TRBD1
TGTGCCAGCTCTATCGTTGGTGGCGAAGCTTTCTTT	CASSIVGGEAFF	TRBJ1-1	TRBV6-2/TRBV6-3	.	.
TGTGCCAGCAGCCCCCACTCCTACGAGCAGTACTTC	CASSPHSYEQYF	TRBJ2-7	TRBV7-2	.	.
TGCAGCGTAACCCCCGAGGGGGGGCAGGAGACCCAGTACTTC	CSVTPEGGQETQYF	TRBJ2-5	TRBV29-1	few	.
TGTGCCAGCAGCGGATCGGACTTAAATGAGCAGTTCTTC	CASSGSDLNEQFF	TRBJ2-1	TRBV5-6	few	.
TGTGCCAGCAGTTACTCGAGTCTAGCGGGGGGTTATTTCTTC	CASSYSSLAGGYFF	TRBJ2-1	TRBV6-2/TRBV6-3	few	TRBD2
TGCGCCAGCAGCTCCGAGGTGGGAGGTGAAAAACTGTTTTTT	CASSSEVGGEKLFF	TRBJ1-4	TRBV5-1	few	.
TGTGCCAGCTCACCAGGTCTAGATGAAGAGACCCAGTACTTC	CASSPGLDEETQYF	TRBJ2-5	TRBV18	.	.
TGTGCCAGCAGACCGGGACAGGTATACTCACCCCTCCACTTT	CASRPGQVYSPLHF	TRBJ1-6	TRBV11-2	many	TRBD1
TGTGCCAGCAGCCCTGGACAGCCCGATACGCAGTATTTT	CASSPGQPDTQYF	TRBJ2-3	TRBV7-6	.	.
TGTGCTAGCAGCCCCGTCGGGACTAGCGGGAACAATGAGCAGTTCTTC	CASSPVGTSGNNEQFF	TRBJ2-1	TRBV7-7	.	TRBD2
TGCGCCAGCAGCCTGTGGACAGGGGTCGAAGCGCAAAACACTGAAGCTTTCTTT	CASSLWTGVEAQNTEAFF	TRBJ1-1	TRBV4-1	.	TRBD1
TGCGCCAGCACCGGGGACAGGGCCGACACCGGGGAGCTGTTTTTT	CASTGDRADTGELFF	TRBJ2-2	TRBV10-1	many	TRBD1
TGTGCCACCAGGGACAGGGGCAATTCACCCCTCCACTTT	CATRDRGNSPLHF	TRBJ1-6	TRBV19	.	TRBD1
TGCGCCAGCAGCTTGTCCGGGGGAGTTGATGGCTACACCTTC	CASSLSGGVDGYTF	TRBJ1-2	TRBV5-1	few	.
TGTGCCAGCAGTTTAAGTGGGGCGCTGGACTATGGCTACACCTTC	CASSLSGALDYGYTF	TRBJ1-2	TRBV12-3/TRBV12-4	.	.
TGCGCCAGCAGCTTGAAGGTCCAGGCCTCGGGGAATGAGCAGTTCTTC	CASSLKVQASGNEQFF	TRBJ2-1	TRBV5-1	many	.
TGTGCCAGCAGTTTGAGTGAGAGCAATGAGCAGTTCTTC	CASSLSESNEQFF	TRBJ2-1	TRBV27	many	.
TGCAGTGCCCGAATAGCGGGGGGCGACAATGAGCAGTTCTTC	CSARIAGGDNEQFF	TRBJ2-1	TRBV20-1	many	TRBD2
TGTGCCAGCAGCCAAGACCGGGGGAGCTCCTACGAGCAGTACTTC	CASSQDRGSSYEQYF	TRBJ2-7	TRBV3-1	few	.
TGTGCCAGCAGCTCCACCTCCTTCGACAGGGGGAGGTACGAGCAGTACTTC	CASSSTSFDRGRYEQYF	TRBJ2-7	TRBV6-2/TRBV6-3	few	TRBD1
TGTGCCACCGTGGGACAGGGGTCGGGGGGATACTACAATGAGCAGTTCTTC	CATVGQGSGGYYNEQFF	TRBJ2-1	TRBV10-3	many	TRBD1
TGTGCCAGCAGCTCAACACGGAATGGCTACACCTTC	CASSSTRNGYTF	TRBJ1-2	TRBV7-9	many	.
TGTGCCAGCAGCTTGGAAGGCAGGGGCGGGAATGAGCAGTTCTTC	CASSLEGRGGNEQFF	TRBJ2-1	TRBV5-6	many	.
TGCGCCAGCAGCGCCGGCGACAGTCGGTGGACTGAAGCTTTCTTT	CASSAGDSRWTEAFF	TRBJ1-1	TRBV5-1	.	.
TGCAGTGCTAGAGGACTAGCGGGGGCCATCACAGATACGCAGTATTTT	CSARGLAGAITDTQYF	TRBJ2-3	TRBV20-1	few	TRBD2
TGTGCCACCAGCAGAGATGGACAGACCTTTTATGGCTACACCTTC	CATSRDGQTFYGYTF	TRBJ1-2	TRBV15	many	.
TGTGCCAGCAGCTTAGGTCTGGGGCTTAATGAAAAACTGTTTTTT	CASSLGLGLNEKLFF	TRBJ1-4	TRBV7-6	many	.
TGTGCCAGCAGCCCCAGTCGTGGGGGCGCAACTAGCTCCTACAATGAGCAGTTCTTC	CASSPSRGGATSSYNEQFF	TRBJ2-1	TRBV7-3	few	.
TGTGCCAGCAGCAAAAGAGGGAACAGGGGCTTCTGGACCCAGTACTTC	CASSKRGNRGFWTQYF	TRBJ2-5	TRBV21-1	many	.
TGTGCCAGCTCAACTCGACAGGGTGCGCAGTATTTT	CASSTRQGAQYF	TRBJ2-3	TRBV2	.	TRBD1
TGTGCCAGCAGCTTAAGACAGGGGAGGCAAAATGAGCAGTTCTTC	CASSLRQGRQNEQFF	TRBJ2-1	TRBV7-2	.	TRBD1
TGTGCCAGCAATCGGGTGTACCAAGAGACCCAGTACTTC	CASNRVYQETQYF	TRBJ2-5	TRBV2	.	.
TGCGCCAGCAGCTTCGCAGTTCAAGGGGAACAAGAGACCCAGTACTTC	CASSFAVQGEQETQYF	TRBJ2-5	TRBV5-1	few	.
TGCGCCAGCAGCTTGGATTTAGCGGGGTCCGGGGAGCTGTTTTTT	CASSLDLAGSGELFF	TRBJ2-2	TRBV5-1	.	TRBD2
TGTGCCAGCAAGGAGACAGGGAATTCACCCCTCCACTTT	CASKETGNSPLHF	TRBJ1-6	TRBV6-1	few	TRBD1
TGTGCCACCCGGACGGTGAACACTGAAGCTTTCTTT	CATRTVNTEAFF	TRBJ1-1	TRBV10-3	many	.
TGTGCCTGGGGTCCCGCGCGCGAGCAGTACTTC	CAWGPAREQYF	TRBJ2-7	TRBV30	.	.
TGTGCCAGCTCACCAGGGGTTCAGACCTACGAGCAGTACTTC	CASSPGVQTYEQYF	TRBJ2-7	TRBV18	.	.
TGTGCCAGCAGTTATAACGCACAGGGCTACAATGAGCAGTTCTTC	CASSYNAQGYNEQFF	TRBJ2-1	TRBV6-5	many	.
TGTGCCAGCAGCTCACACAGTGGGCGGGGGTCTCGTGAGCAGTTCTTC	CASSSHSGRGSREQFF	TRBJ2-1	TRBV7-6	.	TRBD2
TGTGCCAGCAGCGAGGGACTGGGCTATGGCTACACCTTC	CASSEGLGYGYTF	TRBJ1-2	TRBV12-3/TRBV12-4	few	.
TGTGCCAGTAGCCCACAGAAAAATTCACCCCTCCACTTT	CASSPQKNSPLHF	TRBJ1-6	TRBV19	.	.
TGTGCCAGCAGCTTTCGGCATCCTAATACGCAGTATTTT	CASSFRHPNTQYF	TRBJ2-3	TRBV7-2	many	.
TGTGCCAGCAGTTTAGGTAGTCAATACTATGGCTACACCTTC	CASSLGSQYYGYTF	TRBJ1-2	TRBV12-3/TRBV12-4	.	.
TGTGCCAGCAGCCCGGGACAGGCTAACTATGGCTACACCTTC	CASSPGQANYGYTF	TRBJ1-2	TRBV3-1	few	TRBD1
TGTGCCAGCAGTTCCCGTACTACCCTCTATGGCTACACCTTC	CASSSRTTLYGYTF	TRBJ1-2	TRBV27	many	.
TGTGCCATCAGCGAGGACAGGGAGGGTCAGCCCCAGCATTTT	CAISEDREGQPQHF	TRBJ1-5	TRBV10-3	few	TRBD1
TGTGCCAGCAGTTTTTGGGATGACCGGGACAACCCCTACGAGCAGTACTTC	CASSFWDDRDNPYEQYF	TRBJ2-7	TRBV12-3/TRBV12-4	few	.
TGCGCCAGCAGCTTTAATCCTGGGAACACTGAAGCTTTCTTT	CASSFNPGNTEAFF	TRBJ1-1	TRBV5-1	many	.
TGTGCCAGTAGTACCTTCAGTCGCCCCGGGGAGCTGTTTTTT	CASSTFSRPGELFF	TRBJ2-2	TRBV19	few	.
TGTGCCAGCAGCAGGGGGCCTGGAGGGGCCAACGTCCTGACTTTC	CASSRGPGGANVLTF	TRBJ2-6	TRBV7-3	few	TRBD1
TGCGCCAGCAGCCAGGGTACGACACAGGGTATTGAAGCTTTCTTT	CASSQGTTQGIEAFF	TRBJ1-1	TRBV4-3	.	.
TGCAGCGTGACGGGACAGATCTATTCCAATGAGCAGTTCTTC	CSVTGQIYSNEQFF	TRBJ2-1	TRBV29-1	many	TRBD1